These T cell receptor beta chains were read from a single sample in a study of graft-versus-host responses after intestinal transplantation. The data were produced by immunoSEQ multiplex PCR, yet TCRdb's version contains in-frame clones alone and is incomplete. The data show approximately 6,300 clones, with about a fifth seen just once and just over 5.5% held by the top ten. The sample was alloreactive CD4+ T cells from a mixed lymphocyte reaction culture, taken before transplantation. The receptors stem from a human patient who was an organ donor for intestinal transplantation. Each CDR3 is given with its conserved first and last residue. D genes are given only for firm matches. Clone size, where shown, is once, few, many, or a class for clones that have expanded.

CDR3nt	CDR3aa	v_gene	abundance	d_gene	j_gene
TGTGCCAGCAGCTTTATCGGATTCTCCGAGCAGTACTTC	CASSFIGFSEQYF	TRBV5-6	few	.	TRBJ2-7
TGTGCCAGCAGCCCAGCCGGGACAGGGGGGAGGCAGCCCCAGCATTTT	CASSPAGTGGRQPQHF	TRBV11-2	medium-sized	TRBD1	TRBJ1-5
TGTGCCAGCTCACCATCTACACTACAGTTGAACACTGAAGCTTTCTTT	CASSPSTLQLNTEAFF	TRBV18	few	.	TRBJ1-1
TGTGCCAGCAGCCCAGGACGGAACACTGAAGCTTTCTTT	CASSPGRNTEAFF	TRBV7-3	.	.	TRBJ1-1
TGTGCCAGCAGTGTGTCAGATACGCAGTATTTT	CASSVSDTQYF	TRBV2	few	.	TRBJ2-3
TGTGCCAGCAGCTTATCCTATTCAGGGGGCGCGTATGGCTACACCTTC	CASSLSYSGGAYGYTF	TRBV7-9	medium-sized	TRBD1	TRBJ1-2
TGCGCCAGCAGGCCCGAAGCTATCCAAGAGACCCAGTACTTC	CASRPEAIQETQYF	TRBV5-1	few	.	TRBJ2-5
TGCGCCAGCAGCTTGGAAGGGCGGGGGGTTCGCGAGCAGTACTTC	CASSLEGRGVREQYF	TRBV5-1	many	TRBD2	TRBJ2-7
TGTGCCAGCAGCCGCGACAGGGCCACCTACGAGCAGTACTTC	CASSRDRATYEQYF	TRBV11-1	medium-sized	TRBD1	TRBJ2-7
TGTGCCAGCAGCTTAGGGGGGCCCCCAGATACGCAGTATTTT	CASSLGGPPDTQYF	TRBV7-9	medium-sized	.	TRBJ2-3
TGTGCCAGCAGCTTAGGGCGGGGGCCCTCGGAGCAGTACTTC	CASSLGRGPSEQYF	TRBV11-1	.	.	TRBJ2-7
TGTGCCAGCAAGATGTGGACAGACTCTGGAAACACCATATATTTT	CASKMWTDSGNTIYF	TRBV6-6	medium-sized	.	TRBJ1-3
TGCGCCAGCAGCTTGGTCCCGGCAGGAGGCTATGGCTACACCTTC	CASSLVPAGGYGYTF	TRBV5-1	.	.	TRBJ1-2
TGTGCCAGCAGCTTAGGGGCAGCAATTCGGGGCACTGAAGCTTTCTTT	CASSLGAAIRGTEAFF	TRBV7-9	.	.	TRBJ1-1
TGTGCCAGCAGCTCTACTAGGGGAATCACAGATACGCAGTATTTT	CASSSTRGITDTQYF	TRBV7-2	.	.	TRBJ2-3
TGTGCCAGCAGCTACCGTATCACAGATACGCAGTATTTT	CASSYRITDTQYF	TRBV4-2	few	.	TRBJ2-3
TGTGCCAGTAGTATAGCCCGGGGGACAGATACGCAGTATTTT	CASSIARGTDTQYF	TRBV19	medium-sized	.	TRBJ2-3
TGTGCCAGCACCTGTCCCCTACCAGGAAAGACCTATGGCTACACCTTC	CASTCPLPGKTYGYTF	TRBV5-4	.	.	TRBJ1-2
TGTGCCAGCAAGAGGGGGTCGGCAGGAAACACCATATATTTT	CASKRGSAGNTIYF	TRBV6-6	.	.	TRBJ1-3
TGTGCCAGCAGTTTTCCCAGGGTTTATACCGGGGAGCTGTTTTTT	CASSFPRVYTGELFF	TRBV6-6	.	.	TRBJ2-2
TGTGCCAGCAGCGCTGTACTCTCTGGAAACACCATATATTTT	CASSAVLSGNTIYF	TRBV25-1	.	.	TRBJ1-3
TGCGCCAGCAGCCACTCCGACAGGGGGAGGGGAAAACTGTTTTTT	CASSHSDRGRGKLFF	TRBV4-3	few	TRBD1	TRBJ1-4
TGCGCCAGCAGCCATGGCAGGGGGCGCGAGCAGTACTTC	CASSHGRGREQYF	TRBV5-1	.	TRBD1	TRBJ2-7
TGCGCCCGCAGCTTGGGGGCGGGGGCTATCAATGAGCAGTTCTTC	CARSLGAGAINEQFF	TRBV5-1	few	.	TRBJ2-1
TGCGCCAGCAGCCAAGTTGGTGGCACAGGGGGGCCCTATGGCTACACCTTC	CASSQVGGTGGPYGYTF	TRBV4-3	.	TRBD1	TRBJ1-2
TGCAGCGCAGTTTTGGACAGGGACCACGAGCAGTACTTC	CSAVLDRDHEQYF	TRBV29-1	.	TRBD1	TRBJ2-7
TGCAGCGGAAGAGATACAGGGGCGGGTAATGAAAAACTGTTTTTT	CSGRDTGAGNEKLFF	TRBV29-1	few	TRBD1	TRBJ1-4
TGTGCCAGCAGTGAATATCAGGGGGCAGATTCACCCCTCCACTTT	CASSEYQGADSPLHF	TRBV25-1	few	TRBD1	TRBJ1-6
TGTGCCAGTAGACCACTGTGGGGGGCAGACACTGAAGCTTTCTTT	CASRPLWGADTEAFF	TRBV19	few	.	TRBJ1-1
TGCGCCAGCAGCTCGGGACAGGGAATCTCTGGGGCCAACGTCCTGACTTTC	CASSSGQGISGANVLTF	TRBV5-1	medium-sized	TRBD1	TRBJ2-6
TGTGCCAGCAGCCCAACTAGCGAGCTCTACGAGCAGTACTTC	CASSPTSELYEQYF	TRBV5-4	medium-sized	TRBD2	TRBJ2-7
TGTGCCAGCAGTGAGTCCCCCCCCATGGTGACTGGAAACACCATATATTTT	CASSESPPMVTGNTIYF	TRBV2	large	.	TRBJ1-3
TGTGCCAGCAGCTTTTTTAGGGGACCCTCCGAGCAGTACTTC	CASSFFRGPSEQYF	TRBV7-3	.	.	TRBJ2-7
TGTGCCAGCAGCCCCCCCGGGACAGACTATGGCTACACCTTC	CASSPPGTDYGYTF	TRBV5-4	.	TRBD1	TRBJ1-2
TGCGCCAGCAGTTTCGAAAAAGGGGTCACTGAAGCTTTCTTT	CASSFEKGVTEAFF	TRBV5-1	.	.	TRBJ1-1
TGTGCCAGCAGCTTAGTAATTGGCAGGCTGGATGGCTACACCTTC	CASSLVIGRLDGYTF	TRBV7-2	few	.	TRBJ1-2
TGTGCCAGCAGCTTAGAGGGTCTGTACGAGCAGTACTTC	CASSLEGLYEQYF	TRBV7-9	few	.	TRBJ2-7
TGTGCCATCGGGACAGGGGGCAATCAGCCCCAGCATTTT	CAIGTGGNQPQHF	TRBV10-3	medium-sized	TRBD1	TRBJ1-5
TGTGCCAGCAGTTTAACGGGAAATAGCAATCAGCCCCAGCATTTT	CASSLTGNSNQPQHF	TRBV28	.	.	TRBJ1-5
TGTGCCAGCAGCACCGGAGGAAAGCAGTACTTC	CASSTGGKQYF	TRBV7-6	.	.	TRBJ2-7
TGTGCCAGTAGTATAAGAGGGACTAGCGGGAGGTACAATGAGCAGTTCTTC	CASSIRGTSGRYNEQFF	TRBV19	.	TRBD2	TRBJ2-1